Presented here are 28 T cell receptor beta chains from one specimen sequenced in a study of identifying expanded T cells in peripheral blood. The data were produced by immunoSEQ multiplex PCR, yet TCRdb's version contains in-frame clones alone and is incomplete. Of some 80,000 clones listed, roughly 90% were seen once; the top ten hold 7% to 7.5%. Sequencing was performed on blood. These TCRs come from a person aged 18 to 70 in good health.

V is TRBV2 and J is TRBJ2-1, with TRBD2 matching 10 bases. The CDR3 runs to 15 residues. Looked up from germline, CDR1 is SNHLY and CDR2 is FYNNEI. J gave up 9 bases and V 3 bases, and 8 bases lay outside the gene matches. CDR3 protein: CASSERLAGVGEQFF. In DNA, the CDR3 is TGTGCCAGCAGTGAGCGGCTAGCGGGAGTAGGTGAGCAGTTCTTC.

The chain carries TRBV5-5 and TRBJ2-7, with D hard to call. Trimming cost V 0 bases and J 7 bases, with 11 bases left between them. Per the germline V gene, CDR1 is SGHKS and CDR2 is YYEKEE (reference sequence). The CDR3 is made up of 13 amino acids. The CDR3 DNA is TGTGCCAGCAGCTTGGACAGAGTCCTTGAGCAGTACTTC. Translated: CASSLDRVLEQYF.

This sequence joins TRBV9 and TRBJ2-1; 12 bases match TRBD1. The CDR3 covers 13 residues. Germline V gives CDR1 SGDLS, CDR2 YYNGEE. V shed 3 bases and J 15 bases; nucleotides not matched to a gene: 7. The CDR3 DNA sequence: TGTGCCAGCAGCGCCACGGGACAGGGGGCAAGGTTCTTC. It yields the protein CASSATGQGARFF.

This sequence joins TRBV11-2 and TRBJ2-2; no clear D. V dropped 5 bases and J dropped 8 bases, with 12 bases sitting between them. Germline assignment: CDR1 SGHAT and CDR2 FQNNGV. The CDR3 length is 13 residues. CDR3 coding DNA: TGTGCCAGCAGCATAAGTGGTGGGGGGGAGCTGTTTTTT. It is translated as CASSISGGGELFF.

The rearrangement uses TRBV5-1 and TRBJ2-1; D gene unclear. The V end was cut by 4 bases, the J end by 3 bases, with 11 bases between. The CDR3 is made up of 14 amino acids. Germline V CDR1 and CDR2: SGHRS, YFSETQ. CDR3 sequence: CASSVYSSYNEQFF. In nucleotides, the CDR3 is TGCGCCAGCAGCGTATATTCCAGCTACAATGAGCAGTTCTTC.

CDR3 loop: CASSLPLAGSYEQYF. The CDR3, as DNA: TGTGCCAGCAGTCTCCCTTTAGCGGGGTCCTACGAGCAGTACTTC. The chain recombines TRBV6-6 with TRBJ2-7; TRBD2 matches 8 bases. The V segment lost 5 bases and the J segment 1 base; nucleotides outside the gene matches: 7. Per the germline V gene, CDR1 is MNHNY and CDR2 is SVGAGI (reference sequence). The CDR3 spans 15 residues.

The gene calls are TRBV2 and TRBJ2-5; D tentatively reads TRBD1 or TRBD2 (6 bases each). Germline V gene data show CDR1 as SNHLY and CDR2 as FYNNEI. This CDR3 has 16 residues. The germline V and J ends were trimmed by 3 bases and 2 bases, with 16 bases remaining between them. CDR3 bases: TGTGCCAGCAGTGAGACGACCCGAGGGGGGCAAGAGACCCAGTACTTC. This sequence encodes CASSETTRGGQETQYF.

V gene TRBV5-4 combines with J gene TRBJ1-1; D is uncertain. Deletions cut 5 bases from V and 9 bases from J, with 11 bases between. Germline CDR1 and CDR2: SGHNT and YYREEE (reference sequence). The CDR3 is 11 residues long. The CDR3 reads CASREGTKAFF. The DNA for the CDR3 is TGTGCCAGCAGGGAGGGAACAAAAGCTTTCTTT.

The gene calls are TRBV18 and TRBJ1-5; the D gene is possibly TRBD1 (5 bases). Per germline, CDR1 KGHSH and CDR2 LQKENI. Trimming took off 3 bases at V and 11 bases at J, with 17 bases between the two ends. The length of the CDR3 is 14 residues. For the CDR3, the DNA is TGTGCCAGCTCACCGCAAGAGAGGGGACGGGCCCAGCATTTT. It encodes CASSPQERGRAQHF.

Here the CDR3 DNA reads TGCGCCAGCAGCCAAGAAGGACAGAGGAACACTGAAGCTTTCTTT. As protein: CASSQEGQRNTEAFF. The chain links TRBV4-3 to TRBJ1-1; D may be TRBD1 (6 bases). The germline CDR1 and CDR2 sequences are LGHNA and YSLEER. The V and J ends lost 0 bases and 1 base respectively, with 9 bases between them. The CDR3 runs to 15 residues.

This clone appeared once. As DNA, the CDR3 is TGTGCCAGCAGATTACCTGGGAACTATGGCTACACCTTC. Protein: CASRLPGNYGYTF. The chain joins TRBV6-1 to TRBJ1-2; D not certain. The ends were cut back, 6 bases at V and 2 bases at J, with 10 bases in the middle. Germline CDR1 MNHNS, CDR2 SASEGT. The CDR3 spans 13 residues.

V is TRBV2 and J is TRBJ1-1, with no clear D. The germline V gene encodes CDR1 SNHLY and CDR2 FYNNEI. The CDR3 is made up of 13 amino acids. Trimming shortened V by 8 bases and J by 0 bases, and 10 bases separated the two germline ends. The CDR3 nucleotides are TGTGCCAGCCTTTGGTCCCTGAACACTGAAGCTTTCTTT. Protein product: CASLWSLNTEAFF.

V is TRBV7-2 and J is TRBJ2-1; D gene uncertain. Germline lookup yields CDR1 SGHTA and CDR2 FQGNSA. V gave up 5 bases and J gave up 5 bases, with 19 bases separating them. The CDR3 extends over 16 amino acids. CDR3 region: CASSPPVPASNNEQFF. CDR3 in DNA: TGTGCCAGCAGCCCACCAGTCCCCGCGTCTAACAATGAGCAGTTCTTC.

This clone was counted ten times or more. The chain uses TRBV6-1 and TRBJ2-7; unclear D gene. The V gene lost 2 bases and the J gene lost 7 bases, with 6 bases spanning the gap. The CDR3 spans 11 residues. The germline CDR1 and CDR2 sequences are MNHNS and SASEGT. CDR3 protein: CASSEWQEQYF. CDR3 coding DNA: TGTGCCAGCAGTGAATGGCAAGAGCAGTACTTC.

J is TRBJ1-1 and V is TRBV11-3; D remains ambiguous. The CDR3 is made up of 15 amino acids. The V and J ends lost 1 base and 1 base respectively, with 10 bases between them. Germline V gene sequence: CDR1 SGHNT, CDR2 YENEEA. CDR3 amino acids: CASSLVTESNTEAFF. In nucleotides, the CDR3 is TGTGCCAGCAGCTTAGTTACGGAGTCGAACACTGAAGCTTTCTTT.

The rearrangement uses TRBV30 and TRBJ1-3, with 7 bases identical to TRBD1. This CDR3 spans 15 amino acids. The V gene end was trimmed by 5 bases and the J gene end by 0 bases; junction bases not matched to a gene: 7. In germline, CDR1 is GTSNPN, CDR2 SVGIG (reference sequence). Written as DNA, the CDR3 is TGTGCCTGGGCCCGGGACAGTAACTCTGGAAACACCATATATTTT. Translating it yields CAWARDSNSGNTIYF.

V gene TRBV15 combines with J gene TRBJ2-7; 8 bases line up with TRBD2. From germline, CDR1 is LNHNV and CDR2 YYDKDF (reference sequence). This CDR3 contains 15 residues. J lost 7 bases, V lost 3 bases, and 11 bases had no gene match. The CDR3 here is CATSRELAGLGEQYF. Written as DNA, the CDR3 is TGTGCCACCAGCAGGGAGCTAGCGGGCCTGGGGGAGCAGTACTTC.

The chain joins TRBV18 to TRBJ2-3; 7 bases line up with TRBD2. The CDR3 runs to 14 residues. Germline CDR1 and CDR2: KGHSH and LQKENI. V was clipped by 2 bases and J by 5 bases; unmatched bases: 4. CDR3 sequence reads: CASSPGLGVDTQYF. The CDR3 nucleotides read TGTGCCAGCTCACCAGGACTAGGGGTAGATACGCAGTATTTT.

The sample holds a few counts of this clone. The V call is TRBV4-1, the J call TRBJ2-1, with 10 positions matching TRBD2. CDR1 and CDR2 from the germline V gene are MGHRA and YSYEKL. The CDR3 length is 16 residues. The V and J ends lost 0 bases and 5 bases, in that order; junction bases with no gene match: 4. CDR3 sequence: CASSQDLTSGNNEQFF. Written as DNA, the CDR3 is TGCGCCAGCAGCCAAGATTTAACTAGCGGGAACAATGAGCAGTTCTTC.

V gene TRBV5-6 combines with J gene TRBJ1-4; perhaps TRBD1 as D (6 bases). Trimming stripped 3 bases from V and 2 bases from J, with 14 bases between. Germline loops: CDR1 SGHDT, CDR2 YYEEEE. This CDR3 is built from 16 residues. CDR3 coding DNA: TGTGCCAGCAGCTCGGTACAGGGTATGACTAATGAAAAACTGTTTTTT. Protein: CASSSVQGMTNEKLFF.

The rearrangement joins TRBV30 to TRBJ1-1, with no clear D. Deletions cut 1 base from V and 11 bases from J, with 17 bases between. The V gene's germline CDR1 is GTSNPN and CDR2 SVGIG (reference sequence). CDR3 length: 13 amino acids. Here the CDR3 reads CAWSANGVMGAFF. The CDR3 DNA is TGTGCCTGGAGTGCAAACGGGGTTATGGGGGCTTTCTTT.

The chain combines TRBV5-6 with TRBJ2-7, with D unresolved. Trimming pared 1 base from V and 4 bases from J, leaving 12 bases between. The V gene's germline CDR1 is SGHDT and CDR2 YYEEEE. The CDR3 runs to 14 residues. Written as DNA, the CDR3 is TGTGCCAGCAGCTTGATCTCCAGCTATTACGAGCAGTACTTC. Translation: CASSLISSYYEQYF.

The chain recombines TRBV11-1 with TRBJ1-5; 7 nucleotides match TRBD1. In germline, CDR1 is SGHAT, CDR2 FQDESV (reference sequence). V trimming: 3 bases; J trimming: 6 bases; junction bases outside the gene matches: 2. This CDR3 comprises 13 residues. The chain's CDR3 is CASSFNRGQPQHF. CDR3 in DNA: TGTGCCAGCAGCTTTAACAGGGGTCAGCCCCAGCATTTT.

This rearrangement joins TRBV29-1 to TRBJ1-2; D uncertain. The CDR3 loop spans 13 amino acids. Trimming removed 4 bases from V and 4 bases from J, with 13 bases in between. The germline V gene has CDR1 SQVTM and CDR2 ANQGSEA. CDR3 bases: TGCAGCGTTGCCGGGGAGGGATCCTATGGCTACACCTTC. Amino acids: CSVAGEGSYGYTF.

The rearrangement uses TRBV18 and TRBJ1-5; TRBD1 matches at 7 bases. CDR1 and CDR2 from the germline V gene are KGHSH and LQKENI. There are 17 residues in the CDR3. Trimming removed 4 bases from V and 2 bases from J; junction bases left unmatched: 11. The CDR3 DNA sequence: TGTGCCAGCTCACGATTCCCAGGGGGAGATGGCAATCAGCCCCAGCATTTT. Translation: CASSRFPGGDGNQPQHF.

This chain connects TRBV19 to TRBJ1-2, with 7 bases that match TRBD1. The V gene end was trimmed by 4 bases and the J gene end by 0 bases; junction bases not matched to a gene: 5. CDR1 and CDR2 from the germline V gene are LNHDA and SQIVND (reference sequence). This CDR3 contains 15 residues. For the CDR3, the DNA is TGTGCCAGTAGTACCCCAGGGGGACCTAACTATGGCTACACCTTC. Protein sequence: CASSTPGGPNYGYTF.

The CDR3 DNA follows: TGTGCCAGCAGTTACACAGGGGCTGGGGCCAACGTCCTGACTTTC. The encoded protein is CASSYTGAGANVLTF. This sequence joins TRBV6-5 and TRBJ2-6; 7 nucleotides line up with TRBD1. This CDR3 is 15 amino acids long. V dropped 2 bases and J dropped 2; count of bases not matched to a gene: 0. Germline assignment: CDR1 MNHEY and CDR2 SVGAGI.

The chain links TRBV10-1 to TRBJ2-5; no definite D call. Germline CDR1 reads WNHNN; CDR2 reads SYGVQD (reference sequence). CDR3 length: 13 residues. V lost 5 bases and J 0 bases, leaving 7 bases between the germline ends. CDR3 bases: TGCGCCAGCAGTAAGACGGACCAAGAGACCCAGTACTTC. It is translated as CASSKTDQETQYF.